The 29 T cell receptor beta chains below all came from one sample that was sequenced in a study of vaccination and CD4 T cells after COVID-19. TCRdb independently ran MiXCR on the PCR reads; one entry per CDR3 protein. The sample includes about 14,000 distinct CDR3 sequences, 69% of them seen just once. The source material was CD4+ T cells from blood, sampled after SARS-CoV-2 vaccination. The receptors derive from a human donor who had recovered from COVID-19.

The DNA for the CDR3 is TGCAGTGCTAGACATACCCGACTAGCGGGAGATTCCTACGAGCAGTACTTC. Translated: CSARHTRLAGDSYEQYF. This chain joins TRBV20-1 and TRBJ2-7; 12 bases map to TRBD2. V was clipped by 2 bases and J by 1 base; unmatched bases: 9. The CDR3 runs 17 residues. Germline assignment: CDR1 DFQATT and CDR2 SNEGSKA (reference sequence).

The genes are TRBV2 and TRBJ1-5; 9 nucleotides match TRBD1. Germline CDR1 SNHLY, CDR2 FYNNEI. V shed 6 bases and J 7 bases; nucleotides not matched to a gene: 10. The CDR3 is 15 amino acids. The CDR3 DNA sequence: TGTGCCAGCAGACCGGGACAGGGTCCTCACCAGCCCCAGCATTTT. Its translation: CASRPGQGPHQPQHF.

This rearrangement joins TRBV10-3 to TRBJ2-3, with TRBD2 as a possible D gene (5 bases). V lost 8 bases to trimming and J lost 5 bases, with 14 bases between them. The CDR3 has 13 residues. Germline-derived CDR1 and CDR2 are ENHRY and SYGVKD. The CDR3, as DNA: TGTGCCATCCGGGGTAGTCACGAAGATACGCAGTATTTT. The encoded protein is CAIRGSHEDTQYF.

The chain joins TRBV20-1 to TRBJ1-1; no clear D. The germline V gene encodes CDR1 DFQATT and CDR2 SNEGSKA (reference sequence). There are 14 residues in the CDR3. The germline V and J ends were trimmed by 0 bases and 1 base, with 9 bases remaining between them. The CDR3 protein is CSARDWTRNTEAFF. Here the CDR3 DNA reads TGCAGTGCTAGAGATTGGACCAGGAACACTGAAGCTTTCTTT.

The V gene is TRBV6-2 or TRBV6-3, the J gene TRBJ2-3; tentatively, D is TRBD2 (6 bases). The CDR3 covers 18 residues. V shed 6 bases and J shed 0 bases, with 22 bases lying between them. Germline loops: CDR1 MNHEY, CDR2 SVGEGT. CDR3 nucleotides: TGTGCCAGCAGGACCGGGTGGGGAGGCCAGTTTAGCACAGATACGCAGTATTTT. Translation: CASRTGWGGQFSTDTQYF.

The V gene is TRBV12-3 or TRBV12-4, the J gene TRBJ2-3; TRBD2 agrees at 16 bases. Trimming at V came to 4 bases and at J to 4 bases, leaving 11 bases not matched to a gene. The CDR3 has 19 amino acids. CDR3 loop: CASSSSGTSGRAGADTQYF. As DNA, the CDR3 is TGTGCCAGCAGTTCTTCCGGGACTAGCGGGAGGGCCGGTGCAGATACGCAGTATTTT.

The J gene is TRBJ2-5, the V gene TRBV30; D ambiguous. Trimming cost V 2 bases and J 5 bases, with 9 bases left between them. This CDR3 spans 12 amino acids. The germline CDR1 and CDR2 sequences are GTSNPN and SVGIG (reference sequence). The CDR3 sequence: CAWSMGWETQYF. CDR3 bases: TGTGCCTGGAGTATGGGGTGGGAGACCCAGTACTTC.

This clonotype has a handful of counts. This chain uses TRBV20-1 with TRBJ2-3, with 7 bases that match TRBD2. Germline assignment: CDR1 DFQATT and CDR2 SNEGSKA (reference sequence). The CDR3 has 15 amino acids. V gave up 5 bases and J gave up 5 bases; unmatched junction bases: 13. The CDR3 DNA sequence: TGCAGTGCTGCTACTAGGCGGGAGAGGGGAGATACGCAGTATTTT. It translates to CSAATRRERGDTQYF.

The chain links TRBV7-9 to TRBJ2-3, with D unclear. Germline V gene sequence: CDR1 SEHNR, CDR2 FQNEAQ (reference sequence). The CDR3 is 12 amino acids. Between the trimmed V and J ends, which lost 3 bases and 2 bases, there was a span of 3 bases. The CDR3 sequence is CASSFDTDTQYF. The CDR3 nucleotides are TGTGCCAGCAGCTTCGACACAGATACGCAGTATTTT.

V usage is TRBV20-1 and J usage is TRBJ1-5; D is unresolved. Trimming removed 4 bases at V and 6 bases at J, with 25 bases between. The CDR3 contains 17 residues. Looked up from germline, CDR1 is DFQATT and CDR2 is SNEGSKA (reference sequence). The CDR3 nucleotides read TGCAGTGCTAACTCACCGGGCCCCAATACAGATCGTCAGCCCCAGCATTTT. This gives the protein CSANSPGPNTDRQPQHF.

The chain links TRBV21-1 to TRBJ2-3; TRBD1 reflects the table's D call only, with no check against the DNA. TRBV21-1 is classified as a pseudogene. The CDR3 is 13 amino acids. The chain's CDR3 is CASSGGQPDTQYF. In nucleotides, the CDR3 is TGTGCCAGCAGCGGGGGGCAACCAGATACGCAGTATTTT.

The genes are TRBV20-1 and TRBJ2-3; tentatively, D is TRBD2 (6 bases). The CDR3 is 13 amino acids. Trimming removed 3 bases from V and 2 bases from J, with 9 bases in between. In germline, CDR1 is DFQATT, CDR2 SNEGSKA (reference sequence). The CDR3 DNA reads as TGCAGTGCTAGCCGCGGGACCACAGATACGCAGTATTTT. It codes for CSASRGTTDTQYF.

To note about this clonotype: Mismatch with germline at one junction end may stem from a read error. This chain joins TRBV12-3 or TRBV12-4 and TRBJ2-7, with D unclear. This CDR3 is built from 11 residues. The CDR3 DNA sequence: TGTGCCAGCAGTTTTTGGGCCCCTCCCCAATTC. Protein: CASSFWAPPQF.

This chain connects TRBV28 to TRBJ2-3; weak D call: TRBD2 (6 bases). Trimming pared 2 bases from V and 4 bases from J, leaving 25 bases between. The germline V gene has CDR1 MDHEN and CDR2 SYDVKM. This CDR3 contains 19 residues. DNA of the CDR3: TGTGCCAGCAGTTTACCCCCCAGCAGCGGATCGGGAGTGTCAGATACGCAGTATTTT. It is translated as CASSLPPSSGSGVSDTQYF.

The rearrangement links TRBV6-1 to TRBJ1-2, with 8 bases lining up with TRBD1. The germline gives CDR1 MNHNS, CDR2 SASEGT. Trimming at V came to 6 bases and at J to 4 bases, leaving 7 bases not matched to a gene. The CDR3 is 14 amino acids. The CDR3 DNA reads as TGTGCCAGCAGAAATCCGGGACAGGCCTATGGCTACACCTTC. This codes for CASRNPGQAYGYTF.

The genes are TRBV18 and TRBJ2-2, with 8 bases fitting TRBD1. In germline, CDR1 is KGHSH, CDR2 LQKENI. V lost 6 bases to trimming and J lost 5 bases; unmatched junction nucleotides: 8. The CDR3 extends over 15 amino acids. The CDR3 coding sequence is TGTGCCAGCTCCCAACGACAGGGGTTGACCGGGGAGCTGTTTTTT. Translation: CASSQRQGLTGELFF.

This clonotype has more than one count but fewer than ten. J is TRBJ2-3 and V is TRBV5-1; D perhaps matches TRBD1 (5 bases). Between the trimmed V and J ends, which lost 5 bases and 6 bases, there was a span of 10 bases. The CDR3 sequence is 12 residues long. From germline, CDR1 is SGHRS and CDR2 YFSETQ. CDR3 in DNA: TGCGCCAGCAGTCCCACAGGTGATACGCAGTATTTT. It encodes CASSPTGDTQYF.

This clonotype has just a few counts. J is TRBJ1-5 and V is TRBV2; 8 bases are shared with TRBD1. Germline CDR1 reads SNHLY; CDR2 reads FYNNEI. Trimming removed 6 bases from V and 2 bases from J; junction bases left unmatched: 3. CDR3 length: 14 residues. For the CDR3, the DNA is TGTGCCAGCAGCGAGGACAGGGGCAATCAGCCCCAGCATTTT. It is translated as CASSEDRGNQPQHF.

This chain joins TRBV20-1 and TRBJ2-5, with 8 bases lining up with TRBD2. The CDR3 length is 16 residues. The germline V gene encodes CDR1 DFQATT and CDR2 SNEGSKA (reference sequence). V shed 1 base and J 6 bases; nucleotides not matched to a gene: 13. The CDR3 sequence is CSARGEAGGSFKTQYF. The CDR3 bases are TGCAGTGCTAGAGGAGAGGCGGGAGGATCATTTAAGACCCAGTACTTC.

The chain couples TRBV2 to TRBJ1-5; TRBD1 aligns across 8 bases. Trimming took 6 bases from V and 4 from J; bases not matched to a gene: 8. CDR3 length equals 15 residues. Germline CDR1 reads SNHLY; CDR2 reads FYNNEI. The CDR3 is CASSAETGENQPQHF. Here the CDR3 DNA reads TGTGCCAGCAGCGCTGAGACAGGGGAGAATCAGCCCCAGCATTTT.

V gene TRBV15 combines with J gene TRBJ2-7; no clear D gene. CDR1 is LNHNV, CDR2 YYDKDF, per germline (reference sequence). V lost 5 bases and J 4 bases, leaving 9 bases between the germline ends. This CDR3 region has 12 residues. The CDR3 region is CATSWSRYEQYF. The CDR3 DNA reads TGTGCCACCAGCTGGAGTCGGTACGAGCAGTACTTC.

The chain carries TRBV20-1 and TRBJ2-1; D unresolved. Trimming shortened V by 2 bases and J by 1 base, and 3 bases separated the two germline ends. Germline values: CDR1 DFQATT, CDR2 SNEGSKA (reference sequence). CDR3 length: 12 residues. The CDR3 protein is CSARHSYNEQFF. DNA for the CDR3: TGCAGTGCTAGACATTCCTACAATGAGCAGTTCTTC.

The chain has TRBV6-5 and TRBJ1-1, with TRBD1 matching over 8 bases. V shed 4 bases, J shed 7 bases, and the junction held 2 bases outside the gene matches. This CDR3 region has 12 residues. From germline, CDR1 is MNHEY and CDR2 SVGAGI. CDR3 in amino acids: CASSLGTGEAFF. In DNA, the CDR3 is TGTGCCAGCAGTTTAGGGACAGGTGAAGCTTTCTTT.

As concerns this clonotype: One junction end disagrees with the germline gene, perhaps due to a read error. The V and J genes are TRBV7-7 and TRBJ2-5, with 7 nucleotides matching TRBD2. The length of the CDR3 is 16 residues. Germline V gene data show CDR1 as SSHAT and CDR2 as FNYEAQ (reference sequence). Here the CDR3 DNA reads TGTGCTAGCAGCTTAGGTCTAGCGGTGGAGCAAGAGACCCAGTACTTC. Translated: CASSLGLAVEQETQYF.

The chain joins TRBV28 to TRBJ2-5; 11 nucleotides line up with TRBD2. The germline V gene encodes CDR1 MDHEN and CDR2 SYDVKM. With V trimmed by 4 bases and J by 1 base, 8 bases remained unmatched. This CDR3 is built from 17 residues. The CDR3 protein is CASSSIRGTSGQETQYF. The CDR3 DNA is TGTGCCAGCAGTTCGATAAGGGGGACTAGCGGCCAAGAGACCCAGTACTTC. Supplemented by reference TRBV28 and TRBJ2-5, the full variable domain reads DVKVTQSSRYLVKRTGEKVFLECVQDMDHENMFWYRQDPGLGLRLIYFSYDVKMKEKGDIPEGYSVSREKKERFSLILESASTNQTSMYLCASSSIRGTSGQETQYFGPGTRLLVL.

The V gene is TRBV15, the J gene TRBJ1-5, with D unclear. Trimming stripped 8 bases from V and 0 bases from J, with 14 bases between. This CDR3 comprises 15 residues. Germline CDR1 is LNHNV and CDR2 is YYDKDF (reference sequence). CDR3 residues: CATGGLGRSNQPQHF. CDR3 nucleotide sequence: TGTGCCACCGGCGGGTTAGGGCGTAGCAATCAGCCCCAGCATTTT. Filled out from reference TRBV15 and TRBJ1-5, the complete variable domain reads DAMVIQNPRYQVTQFGKPVTLSCSQTLNHNVMYWYQQKSSQAPKLLFHYYDKDFNNEADTPDNFQSRRPNTSFCFLDIRSPGLGDTAMYLCATGGLGRSNQPQHFGDGTRLSIL.

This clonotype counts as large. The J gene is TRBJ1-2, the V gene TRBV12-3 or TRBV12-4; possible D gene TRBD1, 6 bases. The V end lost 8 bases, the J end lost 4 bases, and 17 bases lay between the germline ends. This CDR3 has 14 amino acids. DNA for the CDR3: TGTGCCAGCCACCCGGGGGGAGGGGGCTATGGCTACACCTTC. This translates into CASHPGGGGYGYTF.

The CDR3 reads CSAVPQTGLDEQFF. DNA of the CDR3: TGCAGTGCTGTGCCGCAGACAGGTCTGGATGAGCAGTTCTTC. The chain combines TRBV20-1 with TRBJ2-1, with a weak D call TRBD1 (6 bases). The V gene's germline CDR1 is DFQATT and CDR2 SNEGSKA (reference sequence). The V and J ends lost 5 bases and 8 bases respectively, with 19 bases between them. The CDR3 spans 14 residues.

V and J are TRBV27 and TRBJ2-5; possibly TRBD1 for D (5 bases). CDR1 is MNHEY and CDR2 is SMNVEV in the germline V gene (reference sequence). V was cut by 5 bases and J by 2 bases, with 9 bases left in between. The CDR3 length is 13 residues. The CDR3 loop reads CASSKDTQETQYF. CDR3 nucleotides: TGTGCCAGCAGTAAGGACACACAAGAGACCCAGTACTTC.